Shown below are 28 T cell receptor beta chains from a single sample sequenced in a study of cytomegalovirus exposure and HLA in healthy donors. PCR primers comprised 60 Vbeta and 13 Jbeta primers. Generated by immunoSEQ multiplex PCR, the TCRdb table keeps only in-frame clones and is missing some. The sample shows 200,000 or so clones, 70% to 85% of them seen only once. The specimen was PBMCs. Receptors were obtained from a male donor in good health and CMV-seronegative.

The V and J genes are TRBV18 and TRBJ1-3, with 8 bases matching TRBD1. This CDR3 contains 18 residues. V lost 6 bases to trimming and J lost 0 bases; unmatched junction nucleotides: 13. Germline CDR1 is KGHSH and CDR2 is LQKENI. The CDR3 region has the DNA TGTGCCAGCTCCCCTATAATGGACAGGGCCGCCTCTGGAAACACCATATATTTT. The encoded protein is CASSPIMDRAASGNTIYF.

The rearrangement links TRBV19 to TRBJ2-5; a possible D gene is TRBD2 (6 bases). The germline gives CDR1 LNHDA, CDR2 SQIVND (reference sequence). V gave up 4 bases and J gave up 5 bases, with 17 bases separating them. This CDR3 is 15 amino acids long. CDR3 amino acids: CASSKLAGPEETQYF. The DNA of the CDR3 is TGTGCCAGTAGTAAGTTGGCGGGACCGGAGGAGACCCAGTACTTC.

This clone was picked up one time. The chain carries TRBV29-1 and TRBJ1-1; 7 nucleotides align to TRBD1. The CDR3 runs to 14 residues. Germline-derived CDR1 and CDR2 are SQVTM and ANQGSEA. V dropped 4 bases and J dropped 6; count of bases not matched to a gene: 11. The CDR3 DNA reads TGCAGCGTTGGGATGAAGAACGACAGGGCTGAAGCTTTCTTT. Amino acids: CSVGMKNDRAEAFF. Together with reference TRBV29-1 and TRBJ1-1, the CDR3 gives the full variable domain: SAVISQKPSRDICQRGTSLTIQCQVDSQVTMMFWYRQQPGQSLTLIATANQGSEATYESGFVIDKFPISRPNLTFSTLTVSNMSPEDSSIYLCSVGMKNDRAEAFFGQGTRLTVV.

This chain joins TRBV7-9 and TRBJ2-1; 13 nucleotides agree with TRBD2. J gave up 7 bases and V 4 bases, and 4 bases lay outside the gene matches. Germline V gene sequence: CDR1 SEHNR, CDR2 FQNEAQ (reference sequence). This CDR3 is 15 amino acids long. Here the CDR3 reads CASSSRTSGSNEQFF. The CDR3 bases are TGTGCCAGCAGCTCTAGGACTAGCGGGAGTAATGAGCAGTTCTTC.

This clone was counted once. The chain combines TRBV11-1 with TRBJ2-6; D is ambiguous. Between the trimmed V and J ends, which lost 5 bases and 13 bases, there was a span of 15 bases. Germline loops: CDR1 SGHAT, CDR2 FQDESV (reference sequence). The CDR3 spans 13 residues. The CDR3 DNA is TGTGCCAGCAGCCCCGGTGAACTGAGGGTCCTGACTTTC. Its translation: CASSPGELRVLTF.

The gene calls are TRBV7-2 and TRBJ1-5; 7 nucleotides line up with TRBD1. There are 17 residues in the CDR3. Germline V gene lookup returns CDR1 SGHTA and CDR2 FQGNSA. V was pared by 5 bases and J by 4 bases, with 14 bases of the junction left unmatched. The CDR3 region has the DNA TGTGCCAGCAGCGCAAGCCGGTTACAGGGGCGAAATCAGCCCCAGCATTTT. This gives the protein CASSASRLQGRNQPQHF. Variable domain in full (rest from reference TRBV7-2 and TRBJ1-5): GAGVSQSPSNKVTEKGKDVELRCDPISGHTALYWYRQSLGQGLEFLIYFQGNSAPDKSGLPSDRFSAERTGGSVSTLTIQRTQQEDSAVYLCASSASRLQGRNQPQHFGDGTRLSIL.

The chain uses TRBV21-1 and TRBJ2-2; whether TRBD2, the table's D call, matches the DNA was not checked. TRBV21-1 is flagged as a pseudogene. The CDR3 spans 18 residues. The CDR3 nucleotides read TGTGCCAGCAACAGTGGACTTAGCGGGAGGAACTTCACCGGGGAGCTGTTTTTT. It specifies CASNSGLSGRNFTGELFF.

This clone was found a few times. The chain is built from TRBV5-4 and TRBJ2-1; D is possibly TRBD2 (5 bases). In germline, CDR1 is SGHNT, CDR2 YYREEE (reference sequence). Trimming took off 0 bases at V and 5 bases at J, with 9 bases between the two ends. The CDR3 runs to 14 residues. CDR3 residues: CASSLGLPNNEQFF. Written as DNA, the CDR3 is TGTGCCAGCAGCTTGGGACTACCGAACAATGAGCAGTTCTTC. Looking up the rest from reference TRBV5-4 and TRBJ2-1 gives the full variable domain: ETGVTQSPTHLIKTRGQQVTLRCSSQSGHNTVSWYQQALGQGPQFIFQYYREEENGRGNFPPRFSGLQFPNYSSELNVNALELDDSALYLCASSLGLPNNEQFFGPGTRLTVL.

The V call is TRBV7-2, the J call TRBJ2-3, with D unclear. The CDR3 extends over 13 amino acids. The germline V gene has CDR1 SGHTA and CDR2 FQGNSA. The V and J ends lost 5 bases and 5 bases respectively, with 11 bases between them. The CDR3 sequence: CASSLFPRDTQYF. CDR3 nucleotides: TGTGCCAGCAGCCTTTTCCCCAGAGATACGCAGTATTTT.

This chain uses TRBV7-3 with TRBJ2-2, with D hard to call. CDR1 is SGHTA and CDR2 is FQGTGA in the germline V gene. With 2 bases removed from V and 2 bases from J, the gap between germline ends came to 12 bases. The CDR3 spans 16 residues. The CDR3 DNA reads TGTGCCAGCAGCTTATTATTCTCCCTTAACACCGGGGAGCTGTTTTTT. Translation gives CASSLLFSLNTGELFF.

This chain's CDR3 is CASSYDRGNTEAFF. The CDR3 DNA is TGTGCCAGCAGTTACGATAGGGGGAACACTGAAGCTTTCTTT. The chain uses TRBV6-5 and TRBJ1-1, with D possibly being TRBD1 (5 bases). This CDR3 is 14 amino acids long. Trimming left V 2 bases short and J 1 base short, with 8 bases between. CDR1 is MNHEY, CDR2 SVGAGI, per germline.

This chain uses TRBV28 with TRBJ2-7, with D perhaps TRBD2 (6 bases). This CDR3 has 15 residues. Looked up from germline, CDR1 is MDHEN and CDR2 is SYDVKM. V gave up 7 bases and J gave up 0 bases, with 16 bases separating them. CDR3 residues: CASKLGGMSSYEQYF. DNA for the CDR3: TGTGCCAGCAAGTTGGGCGGGATGAGCTCCTACGAGCAGTACTTC.

This clone was observed once. The chain couples TRBV10-3 to TRBJ2-2; 7 bases line up with TRBD2. Looked up from germline, CDR1 is ENHRY and CDR2 is SYGVKD. The CDR3 is 14 residues long. V dropped 5 bases and J dropped 0; count of bases not matched to a gene: 0. CDR3 residues: CAISRGANTGELFF. The CDR3 DNA sequence: TGTGCCATCAGTCGGGGGGCGAACACCGGGGAGCTGTTTTTT.

The V gene is TRBV11-3, the J gene TRBJ2-7; 8 bases are shared with TRBD1. There are 15 residues in the CDR3. CDR1 is SGHNT and CDR2 is YENEEA in the germline V gene. The J segment lost 1 base and the V segment lost 5 bases, leaving 7 bases of the junction unmatched. The CDR3 bases are TGTGCCAGCAGCCCCGGGACAGGACTTTCCTACGAGCAGTACTTC. Translated: CASSPGTGLSYEQYF.

J is TRBJ1-5 and V is TRBV5-1; 9 bases are shared with TRBD1. The CDR3 extends over 16 amino acids. In germline, CDR1 is SGHRS, CDR2 YFSETQ. V shed 4 bases, J shed 4 bases, and the junction held 9 bases outside the gene matches. CDR3 region: CASSPSGTGSNQPQHF. CDR3 sequence (DNA): TGCGCCAGCAGCCCTTCCGGGACAGGGAGTAATCAGCCCCAGCATTTT.

The chain links TRBV7-6 to TRBJ2-1, with D possibly TRBD2 on 5 matching bases. In germline, CDR1 is SGHVS, CDR2 FNYEAQ. Trimming took off 5 bases at V and 2 bases at J, with 10 bases between the two ends. The CDR3 spans 14 residues. For the CDR3, the DNA is TGTGCCAGCAGCGATCTAGCCGCCTACAATGAGCAGTTCTTC. It yields the protein CASSDLAAYNEQFF. Full variable domain (rest looked up from reference TRBV7-6 and TRBJ2-1): GAGVSQSPRYKVTKRGQDVALRCDPISGHVSLYWYRQALGQGPEFLTYFNYEAQQDKSGLPNDRFSAERPEGSISTLTIQRTEQRDSAMYRCASSDLAAYNEQFFGPGTRLTVL.

This chain connects TRBV6-5 to TRBJ2-7; 7 bases are shared with TRBD1. Germline V gene lookup returns CDR1 MNHEY and CDR2 SVGAGI. Trimming at V came to 6 bases and at J to 5 bases, leaving 7 bases not matched to a gene. The CDR3 has 13 amino acids. This chain's CDR3 is CASRSGGRNEQYF. CDR3 in DNA: TGTGCCAGCAGATCAGGGGGTCGGAACGAGCAGTACTTC.

This chain joins TRBV12-5 and TRBJ2-1, with 8 bases lining up with TRBD1. The V gene end was trimmed by 3 bases and the J gene end by 0 bases; junction bases not matched to a gene: 1. The CDR3 is 15 residues long. Germline CDR1 is LGHNT and CDR2 is FRNRAP. The CDR3 sequence: CASGFGTGSYNEQFF. The CDR3 DNA sequence: TGTGCTAGTGGTTTTGGGACAGGCTCCTACAATGAGCAGTTCTTC.

This chain uses TRBV7-9 with TRBJ2-1; tentatively, D is TRBD2 (5 bases). V was cut by 3 bases and J by 0 bases, with 12 bases left in between. In germline, CDR1 is SEHNR, CDR2 FQNEAQ (reference sequence). The CDR3 spans 16 residues. CDR3 loop: CASSFIAGRSYNEQFF. Written as DNA, the CDR3 is TGTGCCAGCAGCTTTATCGCGGGCCGCTCCTACAATGAGCAGTTCTTC.

The chain joins TRBV9 to TRBJ2-7; a weak D match, TRBD1 (5 bases). CDR1 SGDLS and CDR2 YYNGEE come from the germline V gene. This CDR3 comprises 15 residues. Trimming left V 3 bases short and J 3 bases short, with 16 bases between. CDR3 DNA sequence: TGTGCCAGCAGCGGCCCGGAAGGGGTTAACTACGAGCAGTACTTC. Translation: CASSGPEGVNYEQYF.

V usage is TRBV7-8 and J usage is TRBJ1-4; tentative D call: TRBD1 (5 bases). The germline V and J ends were trimmed by 1 base and 4 bases, with 13 bases remaining between them. The CDR3 spans 16 residues. Germline values: CDR1 SGHVS, CDR2 FQNEAQ. CDR3 sequence reads: CASSLVGGVLNEKLFF. CDR3 nucleotide sequence: TGTGCCAGCAGCTTAGTGGGGGGGGTCCTTAATGAAAAACTGTTTTTT.

The chain recombines TRBV7-6 with TRBJ2-1, with D possibly matching TRBD2 (7 bases). Germline loops: CDR1 SGHVS, CDR2 FNYEAQ. The germline V and J ends were trimmed by 5 bases and 7 bases, with 12 bases remaining between them. CDR3 length equals 13 residues. The chain's CDR3 is CASSGGGPNEQFF. The CDR3 DNA reads TGTGCCAGCAGCGGGGGGGGGCCGAATGAGCAGTTCTTC.

Turning to this clone: This sample also contains other DNA sequences that code for the same CDR3. The J gene is TRBJ2-7, the V gene TRBV6-6, with 9 bases aligning to TRBD2. CDR3 size: 13 residues. Germline assignment: CDR1 MNHNY and CDR2 SVGAGI (reference sequence). The ends lost 5 bases at V and 5 bases at J; junction bases unmatched: 4. CDR3 residues: CASSRLAANEQYF. The DNA of the CDR3 is TGTGCCAGCAGTAGACTAGCGGCAAACGAGCAGTACTTC.

This chain uses TRBV5-4 with TRBJ1-2, with D hard to call. V was clipped by 7 bases and J by 2 bases, with 15 bases between them. Per the germline V gene, CDR1 is SGHNT and CDR2 is YYREEE (reference sequence). There are 14 residues in the CDR3. CDR3 region: CASSPTGGNYGYTF. The CDR3 DNA sequence: TGTGCCAGCTCTCCTACGGGAGGGAACTATGGCTACACCTTC.

The J gene is TRBJ2-7, the V gene TRBV5-1, with D possibly TRBD2 on 5 matching bases. CDR3 length: 15 residues. Trimming took 6 bases from V and 7 from J, leaving 23 bases between them. CDR1 SGHRS and CDR2 YFSETQ come from the germline V gene. The CDR3 reads CASTVGVAARREQYF. The CDR3 DNA follows: TGCGCCAGCACCGTTGGGGTCGCGGCAAGGAGGGAGCAGTACTTC.

The CDR3 nucleotides read TGCGCCAGCAGCGGGGGAGCAAGTGATAGCGGGTCCTACGAGCAGTACTTC. Encoded protein: CASSGGASDSGSYEQYF. This rearrangement joins TRBV10-1 to TRBJ2-7; 7 bases align to TRBD2. CDR1 WNHNN and CDR2 SYGVQD come from the germline V gene (reference sequence). The CDR3 sequence is 17 residues long. V trimming: 6 bases; J trimming: 1 base; junction bases outside the gene matches: 15.

The rearrangement uses TRBV9 and TRBJ2-3, with D unclear. CDR3 length: 13 amino acids. The germline V and J ends were trimmed by 4 bases and 0 bases, with 6 bases remaining between them. Germline CDR1 reads SGDLS; CDR2 reads YYNGEE. CDR3 DNA: TGTGCCAGCAGCCCCACTAGCACAGATACGCAGTATTTT. Its translation: CASSPTSTDTQYF.

The rearrangement links TRBV5-4 to TRBJ2-1; the D gene is possibly TRBD1 (5 bases). Trimming stripped 1 base from V and 0 bases from J, with 17 bases between. The CDR3 sequence is 18 residues long. Germline V gives CDR1 SGHNT, CDR2 YYREEE (reference sequence). CDR3: CASSLNLDSLSSYNEQFF. CDR3 DNA: TGTGCCAGCAGCTTGAATCTTGACAGCTTGAGCTCCTACAATGAGCAGTTCTTC.